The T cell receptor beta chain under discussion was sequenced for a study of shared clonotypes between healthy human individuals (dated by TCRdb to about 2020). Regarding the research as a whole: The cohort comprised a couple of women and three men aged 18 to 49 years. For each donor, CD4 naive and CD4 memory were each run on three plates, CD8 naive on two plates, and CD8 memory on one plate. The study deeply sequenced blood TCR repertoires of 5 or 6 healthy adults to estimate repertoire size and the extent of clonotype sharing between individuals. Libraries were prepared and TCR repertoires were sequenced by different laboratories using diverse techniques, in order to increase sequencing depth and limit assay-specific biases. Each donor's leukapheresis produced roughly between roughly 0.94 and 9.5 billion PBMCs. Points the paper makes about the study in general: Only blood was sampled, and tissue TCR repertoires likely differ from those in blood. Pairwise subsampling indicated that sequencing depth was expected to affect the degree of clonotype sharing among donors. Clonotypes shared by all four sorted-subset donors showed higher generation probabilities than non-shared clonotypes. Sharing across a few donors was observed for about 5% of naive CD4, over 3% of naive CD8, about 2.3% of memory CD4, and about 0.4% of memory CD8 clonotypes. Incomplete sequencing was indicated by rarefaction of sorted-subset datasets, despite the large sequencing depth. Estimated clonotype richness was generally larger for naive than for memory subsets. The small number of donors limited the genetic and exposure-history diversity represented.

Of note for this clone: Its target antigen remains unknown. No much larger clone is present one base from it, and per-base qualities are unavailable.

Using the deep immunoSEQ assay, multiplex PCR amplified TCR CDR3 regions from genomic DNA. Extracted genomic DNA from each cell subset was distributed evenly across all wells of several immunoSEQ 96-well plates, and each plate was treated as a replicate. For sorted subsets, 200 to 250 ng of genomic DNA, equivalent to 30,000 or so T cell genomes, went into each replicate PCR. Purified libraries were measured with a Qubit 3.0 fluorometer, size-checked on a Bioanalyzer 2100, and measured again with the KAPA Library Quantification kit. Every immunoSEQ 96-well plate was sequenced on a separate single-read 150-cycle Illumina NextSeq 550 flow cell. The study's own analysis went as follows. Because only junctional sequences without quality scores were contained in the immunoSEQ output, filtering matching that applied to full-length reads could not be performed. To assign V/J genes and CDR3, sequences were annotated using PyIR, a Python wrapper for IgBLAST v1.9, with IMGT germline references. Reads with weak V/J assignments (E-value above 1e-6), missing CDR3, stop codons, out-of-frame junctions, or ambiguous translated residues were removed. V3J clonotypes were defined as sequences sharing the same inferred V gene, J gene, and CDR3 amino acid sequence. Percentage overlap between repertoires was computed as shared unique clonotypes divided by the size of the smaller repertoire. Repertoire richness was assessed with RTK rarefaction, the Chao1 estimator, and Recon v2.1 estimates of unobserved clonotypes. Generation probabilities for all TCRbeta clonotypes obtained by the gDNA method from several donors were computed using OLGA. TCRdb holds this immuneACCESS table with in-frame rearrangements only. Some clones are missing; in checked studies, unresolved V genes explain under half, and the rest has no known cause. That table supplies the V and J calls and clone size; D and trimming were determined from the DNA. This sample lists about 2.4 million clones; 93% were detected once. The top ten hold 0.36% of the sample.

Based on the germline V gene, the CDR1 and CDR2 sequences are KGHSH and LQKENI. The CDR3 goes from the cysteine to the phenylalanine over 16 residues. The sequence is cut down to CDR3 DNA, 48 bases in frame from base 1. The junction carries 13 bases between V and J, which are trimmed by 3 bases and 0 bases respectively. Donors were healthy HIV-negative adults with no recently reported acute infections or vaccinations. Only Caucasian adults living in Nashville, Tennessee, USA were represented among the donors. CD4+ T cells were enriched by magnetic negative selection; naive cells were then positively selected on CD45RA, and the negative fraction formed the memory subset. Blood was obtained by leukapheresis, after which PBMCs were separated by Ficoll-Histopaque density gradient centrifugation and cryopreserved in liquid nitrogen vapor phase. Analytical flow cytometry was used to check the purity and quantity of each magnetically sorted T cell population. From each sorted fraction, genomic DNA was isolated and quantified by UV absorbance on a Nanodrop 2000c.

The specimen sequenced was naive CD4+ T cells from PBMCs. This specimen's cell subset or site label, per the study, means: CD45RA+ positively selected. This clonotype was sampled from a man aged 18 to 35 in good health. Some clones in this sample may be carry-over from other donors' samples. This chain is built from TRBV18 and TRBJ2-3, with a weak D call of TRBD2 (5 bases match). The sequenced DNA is TGTGCCAGCTCACCCGCACTAGTCAGTAGCACAGATACGCAGTATTTT. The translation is CASSPALVSSTDTQYF.